These 22 T cell receptor beta chains originate from one sample sequenced in a study of T cells in Graves' hyperthyroidism and ophthalmopathy. What was amplified from RNA transcripts were TCR beta CDR3 regions. TCR CDR3 regions were first amplified by RT-PCR with HTBI primers. TCRdb re-called the multiplex PCR reads through MiXCR, storing one row per CDR3 protein. The sample includes about 360,000 distinct CDR3 sequences, around an eighth seen only once; the top ten take less than 25%. Material: blood. These receptor sequences come from a young man with Graves' hyperthyroidism that later progressed to Graves' ophthalmopathy.

The chain employs TRBV5-4 and TRBJ2-7; D not certain. V lost 1 base and J 4 bases, leaving 12 bases between the germline ends. The germline gives CDR1 SGHNT, CDR2 YYREEE (reference sequence). The CDR3 consists of 14 residues. The CDR3 is CASSLTPTSYEQYF. In DNA, the CDR3 is TGTGCCAGCAGCTTGACCCCCACAAGTTACGAGCAGTACTTC.

This clonotype was seen many times. The J gene is TRBJ2-1, the V gene TRBV7-8, with D hard to call. This CDR3 contains 17 residues. V dropped 4 bases and J dropped 0 bases, with 16 bases sitting between them. Germline V CDR1 and CDR2: SGHVS, FQNEAQ. In DNA, the CDR3 is TGTGCCAGCAGCTATCGGAGAATACGTAGCTCCTACAATGAGCAGTTCTTC. Its protein product is CASSYRRIRSSYNEQFF.

The CDR3 region has the DNA TGTGGTACCGCCGGGTACACCGGGGAGCTGTTTTTT. Amino acids: CGTAGYTGELFF. The chain recombines TRBV12-5 with TRBJ2-2; no definite D call. Germline V gene lookup returns CDR1 LGHNT and CDR2 FRNRAP. CDR3 length: 12 residues.

This clonotype was picked up a small number of times. V is TRBV20-1 and J is TRBJ2-5; TRBD1 agrees at 12 bases. The CDR3 has 14 residues. V lost 6 bases to trimming and J lost 5 bases; unmatched junction nucleotides: 7. Per germline, CDR1 DFQATT and CDR2 SNEGSKA (reference sequence). Here the CDR3 DNA reads TGCAGTGCCCTTGGGACAGGGGGCTTGGAGACCCAGTACTTC. Its translation is CSALGTGGLETQYF.

In this sample, this clonotype turned up many times. V and J are TRBV29-1 and TRBJ1-1; TRBD1 matches 10 bases. The CDR3 length is 13 residues. The germline V gene has CDR1 SQVTM and CDR2 ANQGSEA. V trimming: 5 bases; J trimming: 7 bases; junction bases outside the gene matches: 7. CDR3 nucleotide sequence: TGCAGCGTTCAGACAGGGGGCCGGAGTGAAGCTTTCTTT. Amino acid sequence: CSVQTGGRSEAFF.

This clonotype was found many times. The gene calls are TRBV27 and TRBJ1-2; the D is unclear. The CDR3 loop spans 13 amino acids. Germline assignment: CDR1 MNHEY and CDR2 SMNVEV (reference sequence). V lost 2 bases and J 3 bases, leaving 7 bases between the germline ends. CDR3 DNA: TGTGCCAGCAGTTTAGCCGGGTACTATGGCTACACCTTC. As protein: CASSLAGYYGYTF.

This clonotype was counted many times. The chain couples TRBV24-1 to TRBJ1-5, with D perhaps TRBD1 (5 bases). The germline V gene encodes CDR1 KGHDR and CDR2 SFDVKD. Trimming pared 5 bases from V and 5 bases from J, leaving 15 bases between. This CDR3 comprises 15 residues. The CDR3 coding sequence is TGTGCCACCAGTGGGAGAGGGACGAGAGATCAGCCCCAGCATTTT. It encodes CATSGRGTRDQPQHF.

V gene TRBV27 combines with J gene TRBJ1-1; TRBD1 matches 8 bases. The CDR3 runs 13 residues. With V trimmed by 5 bases and J by 5 bases, 4 bases remained unmatched. CDR1 is MNHEY and CDR2 is SMNVEV in the germline V gene (reference sequence). For the CDR3, the DNA is TGTGCCAGCAGTGTGGACAGGGATACTGAAGCTTTCTTT. Its protein is CASSVDRDTEAFF.

This clonotype was found a few times. The rearrangement links TRBV10-3 to TRBJ2-5; D is uncertain. Deletions cut 10 bases from V and 2 bases from J, with 11 bases between. CDR1 and CDR2 from the germline V gene are ENHRY and SYGVKD. There are 12 residues in the CDR3. The CDR3 spells CATTETQETQYF. The CDR3 bases are TGTGCCACAACAGAAACACAAGAGACCCAGTACTTC.

Concerning this clonotype: Possible read error: a much larger clone is one base away. This chain connects TRBV20-1 to TRBJ2-1; 9 nucleotides align to TRBD2. CDR3 size: 15 residues. Germline loops: CDR1 DFQATT, CDR2 SNEGSKA (reference sequence). Here the CDR3 reads CSARDLGGGANEQSF. In nucleotides, the CDR3 is TGCAGTGCTAGAGATCTGGGCGGGGGGGCTAATGAGCAGTCCTTC.

The sample holds many counts of this clonotype. The CDR3 spells CASSPTTGVGADTQYF. Written as DNA, the CDR3 is TGTGCCAGCTCACCGACAACAGGGGTAGGCGCAGATACGCAGTATTTT. The gene calls are TRBV18 and TRBJ2-3; 7 positions agree with TRBD1. V lost 3 bases, J lost 4 bases, and 10 bases stayed unmatched. The CDR3 is 16 amino acids. Germline CDR1 reads KGHSH; CDR2 reads LQKENI.

This clonotype was counted ten times or more. V gene TRBV7-9 combines with J gene TRBJ1-1; possibly TRBD1 for D (5 bases). The CDR3 contains 15 residues. Germline lookup yields CDR1 SEHNR and CDR2 FQNEAQ (reference sequence). Trimming cost V 6 bases and J 5 bases, with 19 bases left between them. In nucleotides, the CDR3 is TGTGCCAGCAGATGGGGGGGGGTCCTGGGGACTGAAGCTTTCTTT. Translated: CASRWGGVLGTEAFF. The whole variable domain, filled in from reference TRBV7-9 and TRBJ1-1, reads DTGVSQNPRHKITKRGQNVTFRCDPISEHNRLYWYRQTLGQGPEFLTYFQNEAQLEKSRLLSDRFSAERPKGSFSTLEIQRTEQGDSAMYLCASRWGGVLGTEAFFGQGTRLTVV.

In its sample, this clonotype was seen many times. The chain combines TRBV15 with TRBJ1-6, with 8 bases fitting TRBD1. From germline, CDR1 is LNHNV and CDR2 YYDKDF (reference sequence). V shed 3 bases and J 10 bases; nucleotides not matched to a gene: 5. This CDR3 is 14 amino acids long. For the CDR3, the DNA is TGTGCCACCAGCAGGGACAGGGAACTATCACCCCTCCACTTT. Its protein is CATSRDRELSPLHF.

This clonotype was detected a few times. This chain links TRBV5-1 with TRBJ1-6, with TRBD1 as a possible D gene (6 bases). The CDR3 is made up of 15 amino acids. CDR1 SGHRS and CDR2 YFSETQ come from the germline V gene. The germline V and J ends were trimmed by 4 bases and 7 bases, with 15 bases remaining between them. The CDR3 nucleotides read TGCGCCAGCAGCCCTATTGGACAGAAGAATTCACCCCTCCACTTT. This encodes CASSPIGQKNSPLHF.

This clonotype came up many times. The rearrangement uses TRBV6-1 and TRBJ1-2, with a possible D match to TRBD1 (5 bases). V dropped 5 bases and J dropped 8 bases, with 18 bases sitting between them. CDR3 length: 14 amino acids. The germline gives CDR1 MNHNS, CDR2 SASEGT. The CDR3 coding sequence is TGTGCCAGCAGTTATGTAAAGGGGACGTCCGGCTACACCTTC. It encodes CASSYVKGTSGYTF.

There are a few counts of this clonotype. This rearrangement joins TRBV6-1 to TRBJ1-5; D is ambiguous. The ends were cut back, 3 bases at V and 9 bases at J, with 12 bases in the middle. Germline CDR1 reads MNHNS; CDR2 reads SASEGT. This CDR3 spans 13 amino acids. DNA for the CDR3: TGTGCCAGCAGTGATCGCACTCCGCGGCCCCAGCATTTT. Protein product: CASSDRTPRPQHF.

The sample holds many counts of this clonotype. This chain joins TRBV4-1 and TRBJ2-7; TRBD2 matches at 7 bases. Trimming at V came to 0 bases and at J to 5 bases, leaving 10 bases not matched to a gene. Germline V gene sequence: CDR1 MGHRA, CDR2 YSYEKL. CDR3 length equals 16 residues. DNA for the CDR3: TGCGCCAGCAGCCAAGATGGTGTGAGCGGGGATGACGAGCAGTACTTC. Amino acids: CASSQDGVSGDDEQYF.

This clonotype was recorded only once. The gene calls are TRBV6-5 and TRBJ1-4; 8 positions match TRBD1. V shed 2 bases, J shed 4 bases, and the junction held 6 bases outside the gene matches. In germline, CDR1 is MNHEY, CDR2 SVGAGI. The CDR3 covers 16 residues. The CDR3 reads CASSYRYRGVNEKLFF. CDR3 nucleotides: TGTGCCAGCAGTTACCGATACAGGGGGGTTAATGAAAAACTGTTTTTT.

This clonotype was detected many times. V usage is TRBV5-1 and J usage is TRBJ2-3, with D uncertain. Germline V gene lookup returns CDR1 SGHRS and CDR2 YFSETQ. This CDR3 region has 15 residues. V shed 1 base and J shed 2 bases, with 11 bases lying between them. CDR3 sequence: CASSLNGLTTDTQYF. For the CDR3, the DNA is TGCGCCAGCAGCTTGAATGGTTTAACCACAGATACGCAGTATTTT.

This clonotype showed up just a few times. The CDR3 bases are TGCGCCAGCAGTCCCTACTGGGTAGGAGAGACCCAGTACTTC. Translation gives CASSPYWVGETQYF. The V call is TRBV10-2, the J call TRBJ2-5, with D unresolved. The V and J ends lost 5 bases and 4 bases respectively, with 14 bases between them. Per the germline V gene, CDR1 is WSHSY and CDR2 is SAAADI. CDR3 length: 14 residues.

In this sample, this clonotype turned up many times. The chain employs TRBV7-4 and TRBJ2-3; TRBD1 agrees at 7 bases. The germline V gene encodes CDR1 SGHVT and CDR2 SQSDAQ. The CDR3 consists of 16 residues. V trimming: 5 bases; J trimming: 1 base; junction bases outside the gene matches: 9. CDR3 nucleotide sequence: TGTGCCAGCAGCCCGCGTACAGGGGAAGGCACAGATACGCAGTATTTT. It encodes CASSPRTGEGTDTQYF.

This clonotype showed up many times. V is TRBV30 and J is TRBJ1-4; the D is unclear. Trimming took off 0 bases at V and 2 bases at J, with 13 bases between the two ends. Germline CDR1 is GTSNPN and CDR2 is SVGIG (reference sequence). The CDR3 runs 16 residues. This chain's CDR3 is CAWSVTRTGTNEKLFF. CDR3 bases: TGTGCCTGGAGTGTTACCCGGACGGGGACTAATGAAAAACTGTTTTTT.